These T cell receptor beta chains were read from a single sample in a study of shared clonotypes between healthy human individuals. Profiled with immunoSEQ multiplex PCR; TCRdb holds only in-frame clones, not every one. The repertoire holds about 680,000 clones, with around 73% as singletons. Specimen: memory CD4+ T cells sorted from blood. The receptors here all came from a woman aged 25 to 39 in good health. Each CDR3 is given without its conserved first and last residue. A D gene is named only where the DNA matches it firmly.

J gene | CDR3 length | V gene | D gene | CDR3 protein
TRBJ1-1 | 12 | TRBV11-2 | . | ASSVGLMNTEAF
TRBJ1-1 | 11 | TRBV18 | TRBD1 | ASSRTGYTEAF
TRBJ2-4 | 16 | TRBV4-1 | TRBD2 | ASSHGLAGMLAKNIQY
TRBJ1-4 | 15 | TRBV7-9 | . | ASSSILTLATNEKLF
TRBJ1-4 | 13 | TRBV2 | . | ASSGWLTREEKLF
TRBJ1-1 | 10 | TRBV2 | . | ASSSGGIEAF
TRBJ2-1 | 14 | TRBV19 | TRBD2 | ASSSLAGAAYNEQF
TRBJ1-1 | 14 | TRBV18 | TRBD1 | ASSSIRDRLNTEAF
TRBJ2-1 | 13 | TRBV5-8 | TRBD1 | ASSQTGGTYNEQF
TRBJ2-1 | 14 | TRBV5-1 | . | ASSLGRAPSYNEQF
TRBJ2-2 | 13 | TRBV5-4 | . | ASTRTGDNTGELF
TRBJ1-1 | 12 | TRBV7-9 | . | ASSSRDLRTEAF
TRBJ1-2 | 14 | TRBV4-1 | TRBD1 | ASSQESGTGGLGYT
TRBJ2-7 | 12 | TRBV28 | TRBD2 | ASSLLAGVWEQY
TRBJ2-7 | 10 | TRBV13 | . | ASSLTRHEQY
TRBJ1-5 | 15 | TRBV18 | TRBD1 | ASSEGQGAIGNQPQH
TRBJ1-2 | 13 | TRBV19 | . | ASRRGEQLGYGYT
TRBJ2-7 | 14 | TRBV5-6 | . | ASSLSGTDATYEQY
TRBJ2-7 | 13 | TRBV27 | . | ASSLSFVGGAEQY
TRBJ1-1 | 10 | TRBV19 | . | ASTTRNTEAF
TRBJ1-3 | 13 | TRBV6-6 | TRBD1 | ASSAPGQGGNTIY
TRBJ2-7 | 13 | TRBV5-6 | TRBD2 | ASRPWEREVYEQY
TRBJ1-1 | 11 | TRBV25-1 | . | ASCEGESTEAF
TRBJ1-1 | 14 | TRBV18 | TRBD1 | ASSPTGGAGSTEAF
TRBJ2-3 | 16 | TRBV28 | TRBD2 | ASSGLAGGPGLSDTQY
TRBJ2-3 | 14 | TRBV19 | TRBD2 | ASSISGAGRTDTQY
TRBJ2-7 | 13 | TRBV9 | . | ASSVEDGDIYEQY
TRBJ2-2 | 10 | TRBV5-1 | . | ASSKGAGELF
TRBJ1-1 | 13 | TRBV18 | TRBD1 | ASSPATGENTEAF
TRBJ2-1 | 13 | TRBV11-2 | . | ASSSTGTSIHEQF
TRBJ1-1 | 11 | TRBV11-3 | . | ASSSFSGAEAF
TRBJ2-2 | 13 | TRBV7-6 | TRBD2 | ASSMTSGSAGELF
TRBJ1-2 | 12 | TRBV5-4 | . | ASSGIGDWDGYT
TRBJ2-3 | 14 | TRBV18 | . | ASSPPLAGTPDTQY
TRBJ2-7 | 8 | TRBV27 | . | ASNAYEQY
TRBJ1-5 | 13 | TRBV2 | . | ASSSGEHPNQPQH
TRBJ2-3 | 9 | TRBV9 | . | ASSVRDTQY
TRBJ1-2 | 15 | TRBV5-1 | TRBD1 | ASSFYNRDRRAYGYT
TRBJ2-7 | 14 | TRBV11-1 | . | ASSLDRTAQVGEQY
TRBJ2-1 | 11 | TRBV29-1 | . | SVVGRGVNEQF
TRBJ2-1 | 12 | TRBV10-1 | TRBD2 | ASSRGGSYNEQF